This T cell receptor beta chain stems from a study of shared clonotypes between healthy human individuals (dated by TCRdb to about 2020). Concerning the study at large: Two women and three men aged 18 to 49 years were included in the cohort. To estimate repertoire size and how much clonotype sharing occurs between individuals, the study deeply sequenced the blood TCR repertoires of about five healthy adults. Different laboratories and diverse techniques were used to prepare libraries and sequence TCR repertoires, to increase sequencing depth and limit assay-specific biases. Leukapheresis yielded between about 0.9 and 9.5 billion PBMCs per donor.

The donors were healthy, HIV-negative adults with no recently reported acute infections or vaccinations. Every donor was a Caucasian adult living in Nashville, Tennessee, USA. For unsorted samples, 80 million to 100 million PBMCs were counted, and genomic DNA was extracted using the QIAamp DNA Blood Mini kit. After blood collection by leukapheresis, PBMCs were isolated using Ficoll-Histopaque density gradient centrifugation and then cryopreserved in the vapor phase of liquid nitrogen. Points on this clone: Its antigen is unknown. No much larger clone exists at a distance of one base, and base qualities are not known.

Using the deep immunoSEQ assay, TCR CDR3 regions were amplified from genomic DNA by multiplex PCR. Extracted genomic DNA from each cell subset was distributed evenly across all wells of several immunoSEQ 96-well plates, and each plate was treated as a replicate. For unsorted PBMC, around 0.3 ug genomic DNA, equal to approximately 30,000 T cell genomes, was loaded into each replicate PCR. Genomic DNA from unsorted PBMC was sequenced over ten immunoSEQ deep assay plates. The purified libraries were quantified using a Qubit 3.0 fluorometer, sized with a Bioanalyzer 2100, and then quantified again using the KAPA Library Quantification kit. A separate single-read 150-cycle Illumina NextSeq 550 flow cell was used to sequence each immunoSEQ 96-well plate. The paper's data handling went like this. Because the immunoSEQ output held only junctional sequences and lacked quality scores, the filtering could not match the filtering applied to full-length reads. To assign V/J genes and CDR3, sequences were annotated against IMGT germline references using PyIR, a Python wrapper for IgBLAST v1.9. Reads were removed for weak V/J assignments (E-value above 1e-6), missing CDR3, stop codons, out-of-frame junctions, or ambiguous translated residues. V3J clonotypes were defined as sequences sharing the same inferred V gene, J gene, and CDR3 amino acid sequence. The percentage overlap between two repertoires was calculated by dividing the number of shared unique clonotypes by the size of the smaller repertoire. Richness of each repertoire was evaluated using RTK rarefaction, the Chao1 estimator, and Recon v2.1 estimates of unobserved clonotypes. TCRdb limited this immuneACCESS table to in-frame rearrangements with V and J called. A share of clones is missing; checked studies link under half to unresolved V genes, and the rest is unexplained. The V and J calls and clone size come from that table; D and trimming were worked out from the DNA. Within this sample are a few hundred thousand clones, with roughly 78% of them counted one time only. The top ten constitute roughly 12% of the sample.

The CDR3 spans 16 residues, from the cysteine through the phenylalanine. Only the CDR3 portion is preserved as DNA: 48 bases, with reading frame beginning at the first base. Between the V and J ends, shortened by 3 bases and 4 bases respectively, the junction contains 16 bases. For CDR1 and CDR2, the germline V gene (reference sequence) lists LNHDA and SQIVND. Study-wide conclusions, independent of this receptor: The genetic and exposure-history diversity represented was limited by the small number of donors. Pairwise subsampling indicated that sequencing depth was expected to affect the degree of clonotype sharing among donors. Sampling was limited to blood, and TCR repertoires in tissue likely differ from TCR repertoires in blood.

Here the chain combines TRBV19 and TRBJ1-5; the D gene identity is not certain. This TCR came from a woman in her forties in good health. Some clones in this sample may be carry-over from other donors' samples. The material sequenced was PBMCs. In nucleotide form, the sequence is TGTGCCAGTAGTATTATGGTCAGGTCGGGTAATCAGCCCCAGCATTTT. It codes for CASSIMVRSGNQPQHF.